This TCR beta chain was observed in a study of cytomegalovirus exposure and HLA in healthy donors. General study findings and limits: Later on, an analysis found that several of the most significant clusters appeared to be linked to common viral pathogens, which included parvovirus B19. Sequencing likely produced, as an artifact, a cluster of highly shared sequence variants.

PCR used 60 Vbeta primers and 13 Jbeta primers. Method: immunoSEQ multiplex PCR; TCRdb's copy keeps in-frame clones and lacks some. This sample yields a few hundred thousand clones, of which about four fifths are seen a single time; roughly 10% belongs to the top ten. CDR3 length equals 14 residues. Germline CDR1 reads MNHEY; CDR2 reads SMNVEV (reference sequence). To note about this clone: The antigen remains unidentified.

Sequencing was carried out using PBMCs. The sequence derives from a woman aged 45-65 years in good health and CMV-seropositive. The chain joins TRBV27 to TRBJ2-5; D is possibly TRBD1 (5 bases). The end of the DNA aligns better with TRBJ2-7, so the J call may be wrong. The CDR3 region is CASSFNRRSYEQYF. In DNA, the CDR3 is TGTGCCAGCAGTTTTAACAGGAGATCCTACGAGCAGTACTTC.